This TCR beta chain was found in a study of blood T cell repertoires in COVID-19. As originally analysed: Amplification of reference gene primers provided the estimated nucleated cell counts. Libraries were prepared by immunoSEQ multiplex PCR; TCRdb keeps only in-frame clonotypes and omits some of them. V and J calls and clone size are copied from that table; D and trimming were computed from the DNA. The top ten hold around 10% of the sample, which has about 140,000 clones, 87% seen once. Those enrolled, adults aged roughly 18 to 100 years, came from around 25 US areas. Either two negative PCRs, clearance, or symptom resolution qualified Cohort 3 donors as recovered. The ends lost 2 bases at V and 6 bases at J; junction bases unmatched: 7. CDR1 is MNHEY, CDR2 SVGAGI, per germline. There are 16 residues in the CDR3.

The TCR sequence derives from a man aged 55-75 years who had recovered from COVID-19. The specimen was PBMCs or T cells enriched from blood (not recorded which). The V gene is TRBV6-5, the J gene TRBJ2-1; TRBD2 matches 10 bases. CDR3 sequence (DNA): TGTGCCAGCAGTTACCTCAGCGGGGGGGCTGGCAATGAGCAGTTCTTC. As protein: CASSYLSGGAGNEQFF.